One T cell receptor (beta chain) is described in this entry. Its antigen is still unknown. Selected positively for CCR7 and CD45RO-negative, naive CD8 cells excluded terminally differentiated effector memory CD45RA+ cells. Data came from immunoSEQ multiplex PCR; TCRdb stores just in-frame clones and leaves some out. Of roughly 2.1 million clones listed, 85% to 95% are singletons. This specimen belongs to a study of shared clonotypes between healthy human individuals. Study observations and caveats: Clonotype sharing among donors, it was expected, would be affected by sequencing depth. Limited genetic and exposure-history diversity came from having few donors.

Germline assignment: CDR1 GTSNPN and CDR2 SVGIG (reference sequence). The V end lost 4 bases, the J end lost 4 bases, and 14 bases lay between the germline ends. There are 13 residues in the CDR3. The sequence derives from a young man in good health. Some clones in this sample may be carry-over from other donors' samples. The chain uses TRBV30 and TRBJ2-7; D gene uncertain. Sequencing was carried out using naive CD8+ T cells from PBMCs. The CDR3 region has the DNA TGTGCCTGGAACTACCAAACAAGGTACGAGCAGTACTTC. Translation gives CAWNYQTRYEQYF.